These 8 T cell receptor beta chains were sequenced from one sample in a study of molecular identifiers for immune sequencing clone quantification. In TCRdb, the PCR reads were re-called with MiXCR into one record per CDR3 protein. The table has about half a million distinct CDR3 sequences, roughly 23% seen once. Specimen: naive CD8+ T cells from blood, with Jurkat cell RNA spiked in. This sample's subset: FACS-sorted CD8+CD4-CCR7+CD45RA+ naive T cells. These receptors were obtained from a human donor in good health. Some libraries in this study had Jurkat cell RNA spiked in.

This clonotype was seen more than once but under ten times. The CDR3 bases are TGTGCCAGCAGCTTTGGACAGGGGGCTTCAGTTGGCTACACCTTC. Translation gives CASSFGQGASVGYTF. V and J are TRBV7-9 and TRBJ1-2; the match to TRBD1 covers 11 bases. The CDR3 extends over 15 amino acids. The ends lost 3 bases at V and 7 bases at J; junction bases unmatched: 7. Looked up from germline, CDR1 is SEHNR and CDR2 is FQNEAQ (reference sequence).

This clonotype was counted at least ten times. The V and J genes are TRBV19 and TRBJ2-5; 7 bases line up with TRBD1. Germline V gene sequence: CDR1 LNHDA, CDR2 SQIVND (reference sequence). J was trimmed by 4 bases and V by 4 bases; bases with no gene match: 9. CDR3 length equals 15 residues. CDR3 nucleotides: TGTGCCAGTAGTACCGATGACAGGGCGCCAGAGACCCAGTACTTC. It encodes CASSTDDRAPETQYF. The full variable domain, rest sourced from reference TRBV19 and TRBJ2-5, is DGGITQSPKYLFRKEGQNVTLSCEQNLNHDAMYWYRQDPGQGLRLIYYSQIVNDFQKGDIAEGYSVSREKKESFPLTVTSAQKNPTAFYLCASSTDDRAPETQYFGPGTRLLVL.

This clonotype was found many times. The V call is TRBV7-2, the J call TRBJ2-1; D may correspond to TRBD1 or TRBD2 (6 bases each). The V gene's germline CDR1 is SGHTA and CDR2 FQGNSA. The germline V and J ends were trimmed by 5 bases and 2 bases, with 10 bases remaining between them. There are 14 residues in the CDR3. The CDR3 is CASSRGGTYNEQFF. In DNA, the CDR3 is TGTGCCAGCAGCCGAGGGGGGACCTACAATGAGCAGTTCTTC. Complete variable domain (other parts from reference TRBV7-2 and TRBJ2-1): GAGVSQSPSNKVTEKGKDVELRCDPISGHTALYWYRQSLGQGLEFLIYFQGNSAPDKSGLPSDRFSAERTGGSVSTLTIQRTQQEDSAVYLCASSRGGTYNEQFFGPGTRLTVL.

This clonotype appeared a few times. The rearrangement links TRBV12-3 or TRBV12-4 to TRBJ2-5, with unresolved D. Trimming shortened V by 6 bases and J by 0 bases, and 11 bases separated the two germline ends. This CDR3 has 14 amino acids. The DNA of the CDR3 is TGTGCCAGCAGGCCACCGAAGTACCAAGAGACCCAGTACTTC. Protein sequence: CASRPPKYQETQYF.

The chain joins TRBV7-9 to TRBJ2-5; D remains unclear. The CDR3 consists of 15 residues. From germline, CDR1 is SEHNR and CDR2 FQNEAQ (reference sequence). V shed 1 base and J shed 0 bases, with 9 bases lying between them. CDR3 amino acids: CASSLVQQNQETQYF. For the CDR3, the DNA is TGTGCCAGCAGCTTAGTTCAGCAGAACCAAGAGACCCAGTACTTC.

This chain uses TRBV20-1 with TRBJ2-2; 10 bases line up with TRBD2. The CDR3 has 14 amino acids. CDR1 DFQATT and CDR2 SNEGSKA come from the germline V gene (reference sequence). After removal of 6 bases from V and 6 bases from J, the junction contained 7 bases not matched to a gene. The CDR3 DNA follows: TGCAGTGCCAGCGGGGGGGCGAAGCCCGGGGAGCTGTTTTTT. This encodes CSASGGAKPGELFF.

The chain carries TRBV4-1 and TRBJ2-1; D may be TRBD1 (6 bases). Germline assignment: CDR1 MGHRA and CDR2 YSYEKL. The V and J ends lost 6 bases and 8 bases respectively, with 20 bases between them. There are 15 residues in the CDR3. The CDR3 region is CASREQGAIIDEQFF. Here the CDR3 DNA reads TGCGCCAGCAGAGAACAGGGAGCCATCATAGATGAGCAGTTCTTC.

To note about this clonotype: At one end the junction does not follow the germline gene, possibly because of a read error. The chain is built from TRBV6-1 and TRBJ2-3, with 8 bases lining up with TRBD2. The CDR3 length is 16 residues. Germline values: CDR1 MNHNS, CDR2 SASEGT. The CDR3 DNA reads as TGTGCCAGCAGTGAACGACTAGCGTGGAGCACAGATACGCGGTATTTT. Translating it yields CASSERLAWSTDTRYF.